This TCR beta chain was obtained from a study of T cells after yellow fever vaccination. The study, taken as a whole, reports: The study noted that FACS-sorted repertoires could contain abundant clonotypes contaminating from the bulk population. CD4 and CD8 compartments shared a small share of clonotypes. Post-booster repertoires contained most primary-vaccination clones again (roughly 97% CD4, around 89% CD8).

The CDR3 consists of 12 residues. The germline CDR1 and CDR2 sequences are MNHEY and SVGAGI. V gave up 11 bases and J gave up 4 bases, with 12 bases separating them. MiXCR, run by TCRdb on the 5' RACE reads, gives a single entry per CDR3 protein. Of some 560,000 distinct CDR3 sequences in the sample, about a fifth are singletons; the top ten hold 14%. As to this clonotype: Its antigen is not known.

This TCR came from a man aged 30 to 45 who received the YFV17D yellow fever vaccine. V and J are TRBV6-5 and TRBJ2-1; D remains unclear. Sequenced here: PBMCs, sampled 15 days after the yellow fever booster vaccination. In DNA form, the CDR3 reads TGTGCCTCGAAAGGGAATTACAATGAGCAGTTCTTC. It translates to CASKGNYNEQFF.